A single T cell receptor beta chain is shown here with its context. Its matching antigen is unknown. This specimen comes from a study of blood T cells in healthy people across ages. Those donating, healthy Caucasian individuals from Russia, were aged about 6 to 100. Every donor gave roughly 9.2 milliliters of peripheral blood. Whole-study findings and limits: Age advanced and TCR beta diversity per million T cells fell, roughly linearly.

The CDR3 loop spans 15 amino acids. Germline V lookup: CDR1 SGHAT, CDR2 FQDESV (reference sequence). The ends lost 4 bases at V and 3 bases at J; junction bases unmatched: 4. A sample-barcoded 5' primer and a J-beta primer mix were used in a second PCR of roughly 7 to 11 cycles. TCRdb recomputed calls from the 5' RACE reads with MiXCR, one row per CDR3 protein. The sample yields about 680,000 distinct CDR3 sequences, roughly 49% seen once. The sequence came from a woman between 55 and 75 years old in good health. The sequenced sample was blood. The J gene is TRBJ2-1, the V gene TRBV11-1; the match to TRBD2 covers 9 bases. For the CDR3, the DNA is TGTGCCAGCAGCTCGACTAGCGGCGACTACAATGAGCAGTTCTTC. This gives the protein CASSSTSGDYNEQFF.